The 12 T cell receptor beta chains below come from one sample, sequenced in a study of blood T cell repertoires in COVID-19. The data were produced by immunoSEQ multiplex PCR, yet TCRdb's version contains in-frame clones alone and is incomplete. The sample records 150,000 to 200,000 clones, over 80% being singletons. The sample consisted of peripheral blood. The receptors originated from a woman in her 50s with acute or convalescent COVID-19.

The CDR3 sequence is CASSSRGRGTSGNTIYF. The CDR3 DNA reads TGTGCCAGCAGCTCGCGAGGCAGGGGGACCTCTGGAAACACCATATATTTT. The chain combines TRBV5-6 with TRBJ1-3; 7 bases fit TRBD1. This CDR3 comprises 17 residues. Germline-derived CDR1 and CDR2 are SGHDT and YYEEEE. The V and J ends lost 3 bases and 0 bases, in that order; junction bases with no gene match: 9.

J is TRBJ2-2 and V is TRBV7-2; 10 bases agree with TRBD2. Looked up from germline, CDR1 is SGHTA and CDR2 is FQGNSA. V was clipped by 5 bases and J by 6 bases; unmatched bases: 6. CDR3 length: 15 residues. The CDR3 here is CASSPGLAKSGELFF. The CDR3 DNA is TGTGCCAGCAGCCCGGGACTAGCGAAGTCCGGGGAGCTGTTTTTT. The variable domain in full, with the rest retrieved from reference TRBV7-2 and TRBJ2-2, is GAGVSQSPSNKVTEKGKDVELRCDPISGHTALYWYRQSLGQGLEFLIYFQGNSAPDKSGLPSDRFSAERTGGSVSTLTIQRTQQEDSAVYLCASSPGLAKSGELFFGEGSRLTVL.

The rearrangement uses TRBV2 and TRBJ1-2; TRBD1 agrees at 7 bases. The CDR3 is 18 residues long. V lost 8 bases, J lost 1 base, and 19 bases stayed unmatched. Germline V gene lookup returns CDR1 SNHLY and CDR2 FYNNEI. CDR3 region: CASQTSFFNRGHNYGYTF. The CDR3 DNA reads TGTGCCAGCCAAACCAGCTTCTTTAACAGGGGCCATAACTATGGCTACACCTTC.

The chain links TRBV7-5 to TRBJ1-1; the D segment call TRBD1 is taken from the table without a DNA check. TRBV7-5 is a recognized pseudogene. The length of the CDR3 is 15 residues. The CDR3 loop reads CARSLKDRRNTEAFF. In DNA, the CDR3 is TGTGCCAGAAGCTTAAAAGACAGAAGGAACACTGAAGCTTTCTTT.

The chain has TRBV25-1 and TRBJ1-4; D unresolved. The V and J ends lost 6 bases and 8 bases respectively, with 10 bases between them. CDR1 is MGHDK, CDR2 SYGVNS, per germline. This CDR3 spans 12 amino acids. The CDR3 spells CASSNFSEKLFF. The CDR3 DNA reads TGTGCCAGCAGCAACTTTTCAGAAAAACTGTTTTTT.

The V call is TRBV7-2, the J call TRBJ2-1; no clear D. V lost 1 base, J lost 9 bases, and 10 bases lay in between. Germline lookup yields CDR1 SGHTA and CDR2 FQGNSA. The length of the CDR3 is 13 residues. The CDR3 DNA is TGTGCCAGCAGCTTAGATCGAGGTGGTGAGCAGTTCTTC. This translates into CASSLDRGGEQFF.

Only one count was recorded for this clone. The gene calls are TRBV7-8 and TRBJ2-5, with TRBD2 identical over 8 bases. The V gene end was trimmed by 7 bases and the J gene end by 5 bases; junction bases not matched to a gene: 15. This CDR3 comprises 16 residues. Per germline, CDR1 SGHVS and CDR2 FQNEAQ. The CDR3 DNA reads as TGTGCCAGCATCCCACCACCGGGGGGGGCGCGCGAGACCCAGTACTTC. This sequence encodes CASIPPPGGARETQYF.

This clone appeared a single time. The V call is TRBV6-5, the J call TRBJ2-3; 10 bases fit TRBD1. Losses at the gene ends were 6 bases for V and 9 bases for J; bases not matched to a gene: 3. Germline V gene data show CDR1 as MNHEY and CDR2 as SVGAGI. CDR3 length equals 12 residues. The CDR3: CASSLGQGTQYF. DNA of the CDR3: TGTGCCAGCAGCTTGGGACAGGGGACGCAGTATTTT.

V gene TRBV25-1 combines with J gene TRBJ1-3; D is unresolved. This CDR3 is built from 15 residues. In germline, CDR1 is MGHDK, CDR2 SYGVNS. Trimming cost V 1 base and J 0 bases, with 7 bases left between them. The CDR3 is CASSEFRSSGNTIYF. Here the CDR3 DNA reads TGTGCCAGCAGTGAATTTCGGAGCTCTGGAAACACCATATATTTT.

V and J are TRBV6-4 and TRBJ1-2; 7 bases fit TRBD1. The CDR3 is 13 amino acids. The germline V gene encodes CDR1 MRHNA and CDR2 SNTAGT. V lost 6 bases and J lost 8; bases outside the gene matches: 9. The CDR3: CASRAIDRVGYTF. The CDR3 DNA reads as TGTGCCAGCAGGGCTATTGACAGGGTCGGCTACACCTTC.

The CDR3 DNA follows: TGTGCCAGCAGCCAAGTTCTAAGAGACGGGAACACCATATATTTT. This gives the protein CASSQVLRDGNTIYF. The gene calls are TRBV3-1 (or the pseudogene TRBV3-2) and TRBJ1-3, with D unresolved. Between the trimmed V and J ends, which lost 1 base and 7 bases, there was a span of 14 bases. Per germline, CDR1 LGHDT and CDR2 YNNKEL (reference sequence). The CDR3 is made up of 15 amino acids.

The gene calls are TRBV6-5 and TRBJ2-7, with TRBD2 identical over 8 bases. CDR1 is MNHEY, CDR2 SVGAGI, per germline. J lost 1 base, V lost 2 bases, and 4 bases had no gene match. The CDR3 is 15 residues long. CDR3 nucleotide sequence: TGTGCCAGCAGTTACCTGGCTAGCGGGTCCTACGAGCAGTACTTC. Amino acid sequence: CASSYLASGSYEQYF.